These 26 T cell receptor beta chains were sequenced from one sample in a study of blood T cells in healthy people across ages (dated by TCRdb to about 2015). Receptors were amplified or captured by 5' RACE. The instrument given in TCRdb is Illumina HiSeq 2500. The second PCR ran for roughly 7 to 12 cycles and used a J-beta primer mix along with a sample-barcoded 5' primer. The public reads were run again by TCRdb, first through fastp at Q25 and then through MiXCR, and only productive beta chains were kept. Records with the same CDR3 protein are collapsed into one entry carrying the most frequent genes and DNA. A total of around 700,000 distinct CDR3 sequences appear in this sample, more than 20% of them only once. The top ten constitute 9% to 9.5% of the sample. The sample was also reused in another study, on T cells of mothers and their children.

Sequencing was done on a sample of blood. These receptors were obtained from a boy between 10 and 17 years old in good health.

The chain recombines TRBV15 with TRBJ2-5; no clear D. The DNA end is a closer match to TRBJ2-1, so the J assignment may be wrong. The CDR3 loop spans 12 amino acids. Germline V gene data show CDR1 as LNHNV and CDR2 as YYDKDF (reference sequence). The CDR3 loop is CATGKGIYEQFF. In nucleotides, the CDR3 is TGTGCCACCGGGAAGGGAATCTATGAGCAGTTCTTC.

The V gene is TRBV7-9, the J gene TRBJ1-1; D possibly corresponds to TRBD1 (6 bases). Per germline, CDR1 SEHNR and CDR2 FQNEAQ (reference sequence). Deletions cut 5 bases from V and 6 bases from J, with 13 bases between. The CDR3 runs 13 residues. The CDR3 loop is CASSPTGSAEAFF. The CDR3 DNA is TGTGCCAGCAGCCCTACAGGGAGCGCTGAAGCTTTCTTT.

This clonotype was observed a handful of times. The chain links TRBV4-1 to TRBJ2-7; 10 bases align to TRBD1. The CDR3 runs to 17 residues. Germline V gives CDR1 MGHRA, CDR2 YSYEKL. The trim removed 2 bases at V and 2 bases at J, leaving 9 bases unmatched. The CDR3 DNA follows: TGCGCCAGCAGCCAAAGTGAGGACGGGACAGGGGCCTACGAGCAGTACTTC. Its protein is CASSQSEDGTGAYEQYF.

V and J are TRBV7-8 and TRBJ2-7; 13 nucleotides match TRBD2. J was trimmed by 7 bases and V by 5 bases; bases with no gene match: 11. The CDR3 is made up of 16 amino acids. Germline lookup yields CDR1 SGHVS and CDR2 FQNEAQ. The CDR3 nucleotides read TGTGCCAGCAGCCAAGGACTAGCGGGGGCCTATCAAGAGCAGTACTTC. Protein: CASSQGLAGAYQEQYF.

This chain uses TRBV9 with TRBJ1-4; no definite D call. The CDR3 runs 12 residues. The germline CDR1 and CDR2 sequences are SGDLS and YYNGEE. The germline V and J ends were trimmed by 7 bases and 10 bases, with 14 bases remaining between them. The CDR3 DNA reads TGTGCCAGCCCGGACTGTTCGGTAAAACTGTTTTTT. Residues: CASPDCSVKLFF.

This clonotype was observed a few times. This chain connects TRBV9 to TRBJ1-5, with a tentative D call TRBD1 (5 bases). The CDR3 extends over 14 amino acids. The V end was cut by 0 bases, the J end by 4 bases, with 8 bases between. From germline, CDR1 is SGDLS and CDR2 YYNGEE. The CDR3 sequence: CASSVGQGNQPQHF. CDR3 DNA sequence: TGTGCCAGCAGCGTAGGGCAGGGAAATCAGCCCCAGCATTTT.

This chain joins TRBV12-3 or TRBV12-4 and TRBJ2-5; D unresolved. This CDR3 comprises 11 residues. Deletions cut 7 bases from V and 5 bases from J, with 8 bases between. The CDR3: CASTQRETQYF. The CDR3 DNA reads TGTGCCAGCACCCAGAGGGAGACCCAGTACTTC.

This clonotype has more than one count but fewer than ten. The chain links TRBV7-8 to TRBJ2-7; the match to TRBD1 covers 9 bases. Germline-derived CDR1 and CDR2 are SGHVS and FQNEAQ. The CDR3 loop spans 15 amino acids. The V segment lost 4 bases and the J segment 6 bases; nucleotides outside the gene matches: 10. The CDR3 sequence: CASSWFEQGAGEQYF. CDR3 nucleotides: TGTGCCAGCAGCTGGTTCGAACAGGGGGCTGGCGAGCAGTACTTC.

The genes are TRBV11-2 and TRBJ2-5; D ambiguous. The germline V gene has CDR1 SGHAT and CDR2 FQNNGV. CDR3 length: 14 residues. V dropped 5 bases and J dropped 2 bases, with 12 bases sitting between them. The CDR3 reads CASSPDSGQETQYF. In nucleotides, the CDR3 is TGTGCCAGCAGCCCAGACTCCGGACAAGAGACCCAGTACTTC.

This clonotype has a handful of counts. The rearrangement joins TRBV12-3 or TRBV12-4 to TRBJ1-2, with D perhaps TRBD1 (6 bases). Trimming removed 6 bases from V and 8 bases from J, with 19 bases in between. The length of the CDR3 is 14 residues. CDR3 coding DNA: TGTGCCAGCAGAGTAAGGGGGAGGACTTACGGCTACACCTTC. Its translation is CASRVRGRTYGYTF.

This clonotype was observed a handful of times. The gene calls are TRBV29-1 and TRBJ2-7; D gene ambiguous. CDR3 length: 10 amino acids. Germline values: CDR1 SQVTM, CDR2 ANQGSEA. V was cut by 4 bases and J by 6 bases, with 7 bases left in between. CDR3 nucleotide sequence: TGCAGCGTTGGTGCAGGCGAGCAGTACTTC. Protein product: CSVGAGEQYF.

The V and J genes are TRBV24-1 and TRBJ2-5, with no clear D. The V gene lost 5 bases and the J gene lost 3 bases, with 12 bases spanning the gap. CDR3 length: 14 residues. Germline values: CDR1 KGHDR, CDR2 SFDVKD. For the CDR3, the DNA is TGTGCCACCAGTGGAGATAGGGCAGAAGAGACCCAGTACTTC. Its translation is CATSGDRAEETQYF.

This clonotype came up a few times. The CDR3 loop is CSTKLGSSGGPLTYEQYF. CDR3 in DNA: TGCAGTACCAAATTAGGGTCTAGCGGGGGGCCCTTAACCTACGAGCAGTACTTC. This chain uses TRBV20-1 with TRBJ2-7; 11 positions agree with TRBD2. The CDR3 extends over 18 amino acids. J was trimmed by 2 bases and V by 8 bases; bases with no gene match: 20. Germline lookup yields CDR1 DFQATT and CDR2 SNEGSKA (reference sequence).

The sample holds a few counts of this clonotype. V gene TRBV2 combines with J gene TRBJ2-7; D remains ambiguous. Germline CDR1 is SNHLY and CDR2 is FYNNEI. The CDR3 runs to 14 residues. V lost 3 bases to trimming and J lost 0 bases, with 9 bases between them. The CDR3 DNA follows: TGTGCCAGCAGTGACAGATCGGTCTCCTACGAGCAGTACTTC. The encoded protein is CASSDRSVSYEQYF.

This clonotype was detected a few times. The V call is TRBV6-6, the J call TRBJ2-5; TRBD2 agrees at 7 bases. The J call may not be correct, given that the DNA end is closer to TRBJ2-1. The length of the CDR3 is 14 residues. Germline V lookup: CDR1 MNHNY, CDR2 SVGAGI (reference sequence). Here the CDR3 DNA reads TGTGCCAGCAGCCTAGGACTAGGCTCGGGTGAGCAGTTCTTC. This gives the protein CASSLGLGSGEQFF.

V gene TRBV5-1 combines with J gene TRBJ1-4; D call uncertain. Between the trimmed V and J ends, which lost 4 bases and 5 bases, there was a span of 21 bases. Germline-derived CDR1 and CDR2 are SGHRS and YFSETQ. The CDR3 is 17 residues long. This CDR3 is CASSHSDFSYGNEKLFF. For the CDR3, the DNA is TGCGCCAGCAGCCACTCGGACTTTAGTTATGGGAATGAAAAACTGTTTTTT.

This clonotype was observed a few times. V and J are TRBV12-3 or TRBV12-4 and TRBJ2-1; 12 bases map to TRBD1. The J call may be wrong; the DNA end is better matched by TRBJ2-7. The CDR3 is made up of 17 amino acids. This chain's CDR3 is CASSLGTGGLNSYEQYF. Here the CDR3 DNA reads TGTGCCAGCAGTTTGGGGACAGGGGGCCTTAACTCCTACGAGCAGTACTTC.

This clonotype was recorded a few times. V usage is TRBV20-1 and J usage is TRBJ2-1; 10 nucleotides agree with TRBD2. The CDR3 spans 16 residues. The V gene end was trimmed by 1 base and the J gene end by 4 bases; junction bases not matched to a gene: 7. Germline V gene lookup returns CDR1 DFQATT and CDR2 SNEGSKA (reference sequence). The CDR3 DNA follows: TGCAGTGCTAGAGGCCGCCTAGCGGGGGTTTACAATGAGCAGTTCTTC. Amino acid sequence: CSARGRLAGVYNEQFF.

The chain couples TRBV6-4 to TRBJ2-4; 14 positions agree with TRBD2. This CDR3 is 19 amino acids long. Germline V gene lookup returns CDR1 MRHNA and CDR2 SNTAGT. Unmatched junction bases numbered 13, after V lost 4 bases and J lost 5 bases. CDR3 bases: TGTGCCAGCAGTGGGCCGGGGACTAGCGGGAGAGGGGGTCAAAACATTCAGTACTTC. Translated, it gives CASSGPGTSGRGGQNIQYF.

The chain joins TRBV6-2 or TRBV6-3 to TRBJ1-1; D unresolved. There are 13 residues in the CDR3. With 2 bases removed from V and 1 base from J, the gap between germline ends came to 5 bases. Looked up from germline, CDR1 is MNHEY and CDR2 is SVGEGT. CDR3 loop: CASSYPKNTEAFF. The CDR3 bases are TGTGCCAGCAGTTACCCAAAGAACACTGAAGCTTTCTTT.

This chain connects TRBV20-1 to TRBJ1-1; TRBD1 matches 8 bases. Germline CDR1 reads DFQATT; CDR2 reads SNEGSKA (reference sequence). This CDR3 has 16 amino acids. After removal of 3 bases from V and 7 bases from J, the junction contained 16 bases not matched to a gene. This CDR3 is CSARQGASIGQGEAFF. Written as DNA, the CDR3 is TGCAGTGCTAGGCAGGGGGCGTCAATAGGTCAAGGTGAAGCTTTCTTT.

In its sample, this clonotype was seen a few times. The chain recombines TRBV9 with TRBJ1-5; D is uncertain. The CDR3 totals 16 residues. Trimming shortened V by 0 bases and J by 2 bases, and 12 bases separated the two germline ends. Germline CDR1 reads SGDLS; CDR2 reads YYNGEE. The CDR3 loop reads CASSVGSGDGNQPQHF. The DNA of the CDR3 is TGTGCCAGCAGCGTAGGGTCCGGAGACGGCAATCAGCCCCAGCATTTT.

The genes are TRBV6-2 or TRBV6-3 and TRBJ2-6, with TRBD1 matching 7 bases. This CDR3 has 17 amino acids. Per germline, CDR1 MNHEY and CDR2 SVGEGT. The junction had 12 bases not matched to a gene; V was cut back by 9 bases and J by 1 base. The CDR3 region has the DNA TGTGCCAGTTCCGGGGACAGACTCACGTCTGGGGCCAACGTCCTGACTTTC. It is translated as CASSGDRLTSGANVLTF.

The sample holds a few counts of this clonotype. The chain is built from TRBV5-1 and TRBJ2-1; 12 bases align to TRBD2. With 5 bases clipped from V and 0 bases from J, the junction kept 12 bases outside the gene matches. This CDR3 comprises 19 residues. Germline loops: CDR1 SGHRS, CDR2 YFSETQ. The DNA for the CDR3 is TGCGCCAGCAGTCCGACCGGGACTAGCGGGCGACCCTCCTACAATGAGCAGTTCTTC. It codes for CASSPTGTSGRPSYNEQFF.

In this sample, this clonotype turned up a few times. The CDR3 sequence is CASSLDRLAASTDTQYF. The DNA for the CDR3 is TGTGCCAGCAGTTTAGATCGGCTAGCGGCTAGCACAGATACGCAGTATTTT. This chain links TRBV12-3 or TRBV12-4 with TRBJ2-3, with 7 nucleotides matching TRBD2. The CDR3 is made up of 17 amino acids. The ends lost 1 base at V and 0 bases at J; junction bases unmatched: 7.

This chain joins TRBV13 and TRBJ2-7, with D maybe TRBD1 (6 bases). The CDR3 totals 15 residues. The germline V and J ends were trimmed by 1 base and 5 bases, with 15 bases remaining between them. The germline CDR1 and CDR2 sequences are PRHDT and FYEKMQ (reference sequence). CDR3 region: CASSLDTDRYHEQYF. In DNA, the CDR3 is TGTGCCAGCAGCTTAGATACCGACAGGTACCACGAGCAGTACTTC.